This T cell receptor (beta chain) was sequenced during a study of T cells in Graves' hyperthyroidism and ophthalmopathy. It was 8.5 to 10 ml of fresh peripheral blood that supplied the PBMCs. TCR beta CDR3 regions were amplified from RNA transcripts. Carried out on the TCR CDR3, a first-round RT-PCR used the HTBI primer set. TCRdb recomputed calls from the multiplex PCR reads with MiXCR, one row per CDR3 protein. The table includes over 300,000 distinct CDR3 sequences, around 15% detected once. The CDR3 extends over 14 amino acids. V lost 3 bases to trimming and J lost 7 bases; unmatched junction nucleotides: 5. Germline CDR1 SGHDN, CDR2 FVKESK.

This TCR came from a woman in her thirties or forties with Graves' ophthalmopathy. Sequences were obtained from blood. The chain uses TRBV14 and TRBJ2-1; 8 nucleotides line up with TRBD2. The CDR3 DNA sequence: TGTGCCAGCAGCCACACTAGCGGACCTAATGAGCAGTTCTTC. This gives the protein CASSHTSGPNEQFF. The variable domain in full, completed from reference TRBV14 and TRBJ2-1, reads EAGVTQFPSHSVIEKGQTVTLRCDPISGHDNLYWYRRVMGKEIKFLLHFVKESKQDESGMPNNRFLAERTGGTYSTLKVQPAELEDSGVYFCASSHTSGPNEQFFGPGTRLTVL.